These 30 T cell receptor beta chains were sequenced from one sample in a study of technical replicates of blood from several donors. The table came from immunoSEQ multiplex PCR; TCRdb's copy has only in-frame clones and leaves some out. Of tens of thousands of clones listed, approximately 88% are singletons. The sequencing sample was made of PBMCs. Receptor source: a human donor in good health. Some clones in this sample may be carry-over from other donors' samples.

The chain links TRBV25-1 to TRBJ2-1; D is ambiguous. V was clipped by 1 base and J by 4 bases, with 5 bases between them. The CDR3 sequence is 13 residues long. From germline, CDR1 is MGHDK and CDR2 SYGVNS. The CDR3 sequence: CASSELQYNEQFF. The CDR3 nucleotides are TGTGCCAGCAGTGAATTACAATACAATGAGCAGTTCTTC.

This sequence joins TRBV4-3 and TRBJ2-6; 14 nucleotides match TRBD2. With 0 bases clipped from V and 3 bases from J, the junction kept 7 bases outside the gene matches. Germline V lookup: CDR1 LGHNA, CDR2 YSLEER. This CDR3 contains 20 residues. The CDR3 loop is CASSQDGGGLAGGGANVLTF. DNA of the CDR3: TGCGCCAGCAGCCAAGATGGTGGTGGACTAGCGGGGGGTGGGGCCAACGTCCTGACTTTC.

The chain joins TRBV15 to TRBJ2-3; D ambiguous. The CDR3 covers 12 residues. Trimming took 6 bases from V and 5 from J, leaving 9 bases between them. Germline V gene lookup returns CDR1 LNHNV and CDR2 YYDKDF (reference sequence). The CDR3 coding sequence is TGTGCCACCAGGCGATTCGGAGATACGCAGTATTTT. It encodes CATRRFGDTQYF.

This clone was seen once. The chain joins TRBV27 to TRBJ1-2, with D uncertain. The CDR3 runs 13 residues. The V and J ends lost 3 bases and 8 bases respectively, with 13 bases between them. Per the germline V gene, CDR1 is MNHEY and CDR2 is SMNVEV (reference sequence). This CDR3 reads CASSFGRSYGYTF. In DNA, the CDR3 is TGTGCCAGCAGTTTCGGCAGGTCTTACGGCTACACCTTC.

The CDR3 nucleotides read TGTGCCAGCTCAACATCCGGGACAGGGCCGACTGAAGCTTTCTTT. This gives the protein CASSTSGTGPTEAFF. The rearrangement links TRBV18 to TRBJ1-1; the match to TRBD1 covers 9 bases. The CDR3 runs to 15 residues. The ends lost 5 bases at V and 5 bases at J; junction bases unmatched: 9. Germline CDR1 and CDR2: KGHSH and LQKENI.

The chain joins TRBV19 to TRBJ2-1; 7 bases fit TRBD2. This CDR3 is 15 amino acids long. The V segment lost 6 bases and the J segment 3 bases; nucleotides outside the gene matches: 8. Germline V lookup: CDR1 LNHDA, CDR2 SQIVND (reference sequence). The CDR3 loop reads CASSGPGGFYNEQFF. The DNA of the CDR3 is TGTGCCAGTAGCGGGCCGGGAGGATTCTACAATGAGCAGTTCTTC.

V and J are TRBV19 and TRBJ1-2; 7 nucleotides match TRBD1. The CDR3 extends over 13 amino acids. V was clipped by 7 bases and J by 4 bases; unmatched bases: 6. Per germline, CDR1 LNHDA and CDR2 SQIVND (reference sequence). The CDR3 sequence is CASTSGGIYGYTF. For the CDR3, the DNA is TGTGCCAGTACGTCAGGGGGGATCTATGGCTACACCTTC.

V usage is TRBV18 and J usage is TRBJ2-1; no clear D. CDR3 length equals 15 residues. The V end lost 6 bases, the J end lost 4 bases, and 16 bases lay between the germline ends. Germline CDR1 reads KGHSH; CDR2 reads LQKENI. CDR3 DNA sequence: TGTGCCAGCTCGCCGACAAGGAATGATTACAATGAGCAGTTCTTC. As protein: CASSPTRNDYNEQFF.

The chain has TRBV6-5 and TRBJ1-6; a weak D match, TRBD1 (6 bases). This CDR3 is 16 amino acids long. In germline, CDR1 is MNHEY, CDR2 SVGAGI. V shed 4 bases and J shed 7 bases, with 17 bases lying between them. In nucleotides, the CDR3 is TGTGCCAGCAGTTCCGATGACAGGCTTCTCAATTCACCCCTCCACTTT. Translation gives CASSSDDRLLNSPLHF.

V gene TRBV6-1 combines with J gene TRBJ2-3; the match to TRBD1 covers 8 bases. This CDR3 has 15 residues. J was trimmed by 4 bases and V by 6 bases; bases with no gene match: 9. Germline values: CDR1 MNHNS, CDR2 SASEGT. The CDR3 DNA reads TGTGCCAGCAGGGAGGACAGGGTAGGGTCAGATACGCAGTATTTT. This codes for CASREDRVGSDTQYF.

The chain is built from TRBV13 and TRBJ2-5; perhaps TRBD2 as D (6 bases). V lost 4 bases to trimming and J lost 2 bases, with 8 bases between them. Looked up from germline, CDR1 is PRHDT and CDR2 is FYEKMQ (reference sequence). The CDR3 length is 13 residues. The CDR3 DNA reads TGTGCCAGCAGCTCGGGACTGCAAGAGACCCAGTACTTC. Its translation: CASSSGLQETQYF.

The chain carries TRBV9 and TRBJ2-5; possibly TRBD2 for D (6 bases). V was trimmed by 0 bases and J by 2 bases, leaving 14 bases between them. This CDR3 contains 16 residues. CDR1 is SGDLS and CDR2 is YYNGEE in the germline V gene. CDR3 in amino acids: CASSVVGRPSQETQYF. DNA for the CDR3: TGTGCCAGCAGCGTAGTGGGGAGGCCGTCACAAGAGACCCAGTACTTC.

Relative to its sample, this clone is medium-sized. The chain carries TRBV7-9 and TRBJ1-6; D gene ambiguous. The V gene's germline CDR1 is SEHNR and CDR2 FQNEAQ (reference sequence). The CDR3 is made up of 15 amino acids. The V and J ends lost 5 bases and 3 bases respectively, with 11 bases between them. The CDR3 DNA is TGTGCCAGCAGCATGTACAGATACTATAATTCACCCCTCCACTTT. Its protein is CASSMYRYYNSPLHF.

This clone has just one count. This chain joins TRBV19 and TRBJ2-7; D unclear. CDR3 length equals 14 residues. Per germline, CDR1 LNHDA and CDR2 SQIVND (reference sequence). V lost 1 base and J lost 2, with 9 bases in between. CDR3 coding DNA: TGTGCCAGTAGTATAGCTGCCTACCCCTACGAGCAGTACTTC. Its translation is CASSIAAYPYEQYF.

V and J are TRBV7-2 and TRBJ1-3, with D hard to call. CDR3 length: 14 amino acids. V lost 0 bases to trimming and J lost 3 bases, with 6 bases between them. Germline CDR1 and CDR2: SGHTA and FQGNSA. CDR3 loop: CASSLASGGNTIYF. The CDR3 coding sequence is TGTGCCAGCAGCTTAGCATCGGGTGGAAACACCATATATTTT.

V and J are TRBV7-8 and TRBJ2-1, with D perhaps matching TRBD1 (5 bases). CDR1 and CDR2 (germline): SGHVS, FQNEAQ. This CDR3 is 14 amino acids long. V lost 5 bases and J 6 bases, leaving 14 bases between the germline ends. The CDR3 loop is CASSTLGHPNEQFF. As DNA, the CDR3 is TGTGCCAGCAGCACTCTAGGACATCCCAATGAGCAGTTCTTC.

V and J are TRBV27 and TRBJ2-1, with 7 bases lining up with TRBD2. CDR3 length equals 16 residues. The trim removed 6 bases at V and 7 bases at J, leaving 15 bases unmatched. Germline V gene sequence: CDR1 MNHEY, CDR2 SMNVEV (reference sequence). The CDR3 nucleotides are TGTGCCAGCAGACGAGACTTCGCGGGAGTGTATAATGAGCAGTTCTTC. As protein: CASRRDFAGVYNEQFF.

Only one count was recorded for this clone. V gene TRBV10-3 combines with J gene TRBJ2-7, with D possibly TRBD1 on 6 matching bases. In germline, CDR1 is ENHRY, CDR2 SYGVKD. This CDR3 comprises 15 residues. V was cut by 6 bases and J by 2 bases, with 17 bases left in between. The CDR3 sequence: CAIRRTDDITYEQYF. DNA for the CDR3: TGTGCCATCAGAAGGACAGACGATATAACCTACGAGCAGTACTTC.

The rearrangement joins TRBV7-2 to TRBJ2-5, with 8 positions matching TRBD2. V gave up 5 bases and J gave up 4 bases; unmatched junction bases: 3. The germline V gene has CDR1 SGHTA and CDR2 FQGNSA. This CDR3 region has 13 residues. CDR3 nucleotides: TGTGCCAGCAGCCGGGGGGGCGGAGAGACCCAGTACTTC. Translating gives CASSRGGGETQYF.

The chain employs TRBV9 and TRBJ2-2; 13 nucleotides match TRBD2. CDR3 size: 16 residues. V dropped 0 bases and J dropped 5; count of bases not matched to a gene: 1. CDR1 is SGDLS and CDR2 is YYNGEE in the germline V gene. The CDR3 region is CASSVELAGGTGELFF. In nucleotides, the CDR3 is TGTGCCAGCAGCGTAGAACTAGCGGGGGGGACCGGGGAGCTGTTTTTT.

The CDR3 protein is CASSIPSAYNEQFF. DNA of the CDR3: TGTGCCAGTAGTATCCCTAGCGCCTACAATGAGCAGTTCTTC. The chain carries TRBV19 and TRBJ2-1; tentative D call: TRBD2 (6 bases). CDR1 and CDR2 from the germline V gene are LNHDA and SQIVND (reference sequence). The germline V and J ends were trimmed by 3 bases and 2 bases, with 8 bases remaining between them. This CDR3 comprises 14 residues.

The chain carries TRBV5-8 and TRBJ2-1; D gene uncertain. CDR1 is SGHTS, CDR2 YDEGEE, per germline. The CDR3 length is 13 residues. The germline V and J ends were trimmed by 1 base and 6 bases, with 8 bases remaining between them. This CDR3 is CASSLKYGNEQFF. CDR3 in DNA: TGTGCCAGCAGCTTGAAATACGGCAATGAGCAGTTCTTC.

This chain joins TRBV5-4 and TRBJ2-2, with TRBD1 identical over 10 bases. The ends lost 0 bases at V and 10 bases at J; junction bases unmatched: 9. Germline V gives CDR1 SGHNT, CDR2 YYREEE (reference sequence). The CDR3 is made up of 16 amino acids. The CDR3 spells CASSLGDRGRSKELFF. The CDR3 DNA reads TGTGCCAGCAGCTTGGGAGACAGGGGGCGATCGAAGGAGCTGTTTTTT.

DNA of the CDR3: TGCGCCAGCAGCCAAGAGGGACTAGCGGGAGGGCCCCATGAGCAGTTCTTC. Its translation is CASSQEGLAGGPHEQFF. The chain uses TRBV4-1 and TRBJ2-1; 16 bases agree with TRBD2. The CDR3 runs 17 residues. Germline V lookup: CDR1 MGHRA, CDR2 YSYEKL. V dropped 0 bases and J dropped 8; count of bases not matched to a gene: 4.

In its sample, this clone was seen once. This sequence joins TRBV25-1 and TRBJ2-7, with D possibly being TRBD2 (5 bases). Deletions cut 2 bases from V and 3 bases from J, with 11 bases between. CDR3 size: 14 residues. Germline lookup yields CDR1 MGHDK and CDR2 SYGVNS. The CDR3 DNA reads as TGTGCCAGCAGTGAAGGGTTGAGCGGCTACGAGCAGTACTTC. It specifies CASSEGLSGYEQYF.

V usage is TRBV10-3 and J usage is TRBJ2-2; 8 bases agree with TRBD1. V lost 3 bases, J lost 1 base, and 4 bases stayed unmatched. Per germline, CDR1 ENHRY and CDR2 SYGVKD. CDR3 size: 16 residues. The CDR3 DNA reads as TGTGCCATCAGTGAAGCTGGACAGGGGAACACCGGGGAGCTGTTTTTT. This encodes CAISEAGQGNTGELFF.

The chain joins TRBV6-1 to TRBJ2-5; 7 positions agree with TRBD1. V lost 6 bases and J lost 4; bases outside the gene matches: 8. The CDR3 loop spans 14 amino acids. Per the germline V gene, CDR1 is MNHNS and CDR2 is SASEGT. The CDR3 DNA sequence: TGTGCCAGCAGGCCGACAGGGCGTGGAGAGACCCAGTACTTC. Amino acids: CASRPTGRGETQYF.

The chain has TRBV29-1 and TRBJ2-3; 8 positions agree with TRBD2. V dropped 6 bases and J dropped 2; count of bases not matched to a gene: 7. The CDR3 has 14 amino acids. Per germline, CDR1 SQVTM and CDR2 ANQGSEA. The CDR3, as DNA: TGCAGCGTCGGTCGGGGGGGCCTCACAGATACGCAGTATTTT. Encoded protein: CSVGRGGLTDTQYF.

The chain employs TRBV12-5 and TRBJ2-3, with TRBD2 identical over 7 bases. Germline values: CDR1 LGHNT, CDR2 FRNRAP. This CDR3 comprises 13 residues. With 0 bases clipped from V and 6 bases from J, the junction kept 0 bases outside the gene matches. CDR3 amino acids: CASGLVGRDTQYF. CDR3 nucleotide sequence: TGTGCTAGTGGTTTGGTCGGGAGGGATACGCAGTATTTT.

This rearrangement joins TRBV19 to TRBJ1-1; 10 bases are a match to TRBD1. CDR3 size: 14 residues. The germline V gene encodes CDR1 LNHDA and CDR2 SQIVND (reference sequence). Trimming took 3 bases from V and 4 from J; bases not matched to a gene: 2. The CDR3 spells CASSIGQGGTEAFF. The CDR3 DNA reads TGTGCCAGTAGTATCGGACAGGGGGGCACTGAAGCTTTCTTT.